This TCR beta chain stems from a study of T cells after yellow fever vaccination (dated by TCRdb to the late 2010s). About the study as a whole: The SMART-Seq v4 Ultra Low Input RNA kit was used to prepare libraries from fractions with low cell numbers. Blood samples were taken at several timepoints before and after primary and secondary immunization, and bulk PBMC replicates and cell subsets were isolated. To follow T-cell clones before and after both primary and booster YFV17D yellow fever vaccination, bulk TCR alpha and beta repertoires underwent longitudinal sequencing. Two healthy male donors, one aged 18 to 30 and one aged 30 to 39 years, were included in the cohort. Findings and caveats that apply to the study as a whole: Computational filtering was needed because FACS-sorted repertoires could contain abundant contaminating clonotypes from the bulk population. The secondary T-cell response was weaker than the primary response but faster, peaking on day 5 instead of day 15. A small share of clonotypes occurred in both CD4 and CD8 compartments, likely arising from convergent recombination. Only a couple of donors were included in the study, so the extent to which the findings can be generalized is limited. Most clones expanded after primary vaccination (almost 97% of CD4 and roughly 90% of CD8) were re-detected after the booster, suggesting that broad memory maintenance occurred.

TCR cDNA was synthesized by 5'RACE template switching, through which a universal primer site and unique molecular identifiers were introduced. Priming for cDNA synthesis came from both the TCR alpha and TCR beta constant segments. Library amplification used two PCR steps, and the second PCR step added sample barcodes and sequencing adapters. Sequencing of libraries was performed on Illumina HiSeq 2500 (2x100 bp) or NovaSeq (2x150 bp). As for how the authors treated the data: Demultiplexing of reads and collapsing into UMI consensus sequences were performed with MIGEC, and V(D)J alignment was carried out with MiXCR. Using edgeR on replicate PBMC samples, clonotypes were called vaccine-responding if FDR was below 0.01 and the log2 fold change was above 5 up to day 15. Each bulk clonotype was labeled CD4 or CD8 based on which sequenced repertoire, CD4 or CD8, contained the clonotype at higher abundance. TCRdb trimmed the raw reads at Q25, called clones with MiXCR and kept productive beta chains. Rows with one shared CDR3 protein collapse into an entry with the most common genes and DNA. Clone size and V and J calls follow TCRdb, not the original study. This sample comprises tens of thousands of distinct CDR3 sequences, approximately 7% of them detected only once. The ten largest clones take up 30% to 45% of the sample.

In light of the paper, this sample's treatment or condition label describes: live attenuated yellow fever vaccine strain. PBMCs were isolated from peripheral blood using a standard Ficoll-Paque protocol. Dynabeads CD4 and CD8 positive selection kits were used to isolate the CD4 and CD8 T-cell fractions. TriZol was used to extract RNA from bulk PBMCs, CD4 and CD8 fractions, and dextramer-positive and dextramer-negative fractions. V is shortened by 3 bases, J by 1 base, and the region joining them spans 11 bases. Spanning cysteine to phenylalanine, the CDR3 consists of 15 amino acids. The kept DNA is CDR3 alone, 45 bases in frame from the first base. Per the germline V gene, MGHRA is the CDR1 and YSYEKL is the CDR2. On this clonotype: Its antigen is unknown. No much larger clone is present one base from it, and per-base qualities are unavailable.

Rearrangement joined TRBV4-1 to TRBJ2-3; no D gene is confidently identified. The source is a man between 18 and 35 years old who received the YFV17D yellow fever vaccine. The specimen was CD8+ T cells sorted from PBMCs, collected around 45 days after the first yellow fever vaccination. The CDR3 protein sequence reads: CASSQGLRGTDTQYF. The nucleotides are TGCGCCAGCAGCCAGGGTCTCCGGGGCACAGATACGCAGTATTTT.